The 2 T cell receptor beta chains below were found in one sample sequenced in a study of CD8+CD57+ T cells in acquired aplastic anemia. Genomic DNA acted as the template from which TCR beta VDJ combination and CDR3 sequence profiling were carried out. From the reads, TCRdb called clonotypes with MiXCR, one entry per CDR3 protein. The sample records 210,000 or so distinct CDR3 sequences, about half being singletons. Patients chosen for sequencing had CD8+CD57+ cells that had expanded, as shown by flow cytometry. Sequences were obtained from sorted CD4+, CD8+, or CD8+CD57+ T cells (not recorded which) from PBMCs. All receptors derive from a human donor with aplastic anemia.

This clonotype was seen repeatedly, ten times or more. This rearrangement joins TRBV5-1 to TRBJ1-3; tentatively, D is TRBD1 (5 bases). With 3 bases removed from V and 0 bases from J, the gap between germline ends came to 13 bases. Germline V lookup: CDR1 SGHRS, CDR2 YFSETQ. The CDR3 is 16 residues long. CDR3 region: CASSSTDGTSGNTIYF. In nucleotides, the CDR3 is TGCGCCAGCAGCTCGACTGACGGGACCTCTGGAAACACCATATATTTT.

V and J are TRBV2 and TRBJ1-1, with 7 positions matching TRBD1. The germline V gene has CDR1 SNHLY and CDR2 FYNNEI. The ends lost 8 bases at V and 5 bases at J; junction bases unmatched: 8. This CDR3 is built from 13 residues. CDR3 region: CASRSGQVTEAFF. CDR3 sequence (DNA): TGTGCCAGCCGTTCCGGACAGGTGACTGAAGCTTTCTTT.